These 29 T cell receptor beta chains were all obtained from the same sample, sequenced in a study of beta chain features in type 1 diabetes. These receptors lack a known antigen. Notes on the study in general: There was a moderate but significant shortening of TCRB CDR3s in all four CD4+ subsets of Type 1 diabetes patients.

cDNA synthesis used the whole RNA isolate, giving expressed TCRB sequences. Sequenced by immunoSEQ multiplex PCR; TCRdb stores in-frame clones only, minus some. The sample has more than 25,000 clones; less than 60% are singletons. The sample comprised Tregs from blood. The receptors shown here come from a woman under 30 with type 1 diabetes.

The chain combines TRBV2 with TRBJ2-2; 8 bases match TRBD2. The J segment lost 5 bases and the V segment lost 4 bases, leaving 6 bases of the junction unmatched. CDR3 length: 15 amino acids. Germline CDR1 and CDR2: SNHLY and FYNNEI. DNA of the CDR3: TGTGCCAGCAGTGGACGACTAGCGAGTACCGGGGAGCTGTTTTTT. This codes for CASSGRLASTGELFF.

This clone was seen a few times. The gene calls are TRBV10-3 and TRBJ2-7, with D possibly TRBD2 on 6 matching bases. The CDR3 extends over 12 amino acids. Germline-derived CDR1 and CDR2 are ENHRY and SYGVKD. Between the trimmed V and J ends, which lost 6 bases and 7 bases, there was a span of 13 bases. CDR3 sequence reads: CAISREVGEQYV. The CDR3 DNA reads as TGTGCCATCAGCAGGGAGGTTGGGGAGCAGTACGTC.

The rearrangement links TRBV6-5 to TRBJ2-5; D not certain. The CDR3 runs to 13 residues. Germline V gene data show CDR1 as MNHEY and CDR2 as SVGAGI. The ends were cut back, 8 bases at V and 7 bases at J, with 17 bases in the middle. The CDR3 bases are TGTGCCAGCCAGGCTCCCGGTATGAGGACCCAGTACTTC. This gives the protein CASQAPGMRTQYF.

The chain combines TRBV19 with TRBJ2-5; no clear D gene. Germline loops: CDR1 LNHDA, CDR2 SQIVND (reference sequence). CDR3 length equals 13 residues. Trimming pared 4 bases from V and 4 bases from J, leaving 10 bases between. CDR3 in DNA: TGTGCCAGTAGTAACGTCGTAGCAGAGACCCAGTACTTC. Protein product: CASSNVVAETQYF.

The chain recombines TRBV5-6 with TRBJ1-6; no reliable D call. V was pared by 4 bases and J by 6 bases, with 14 bases between. The CDR3 runs to 15 residues. CDR1 is SGHDT, CDR2 YYEEEE, per germline. The CDR3 sequence: CASSPIGGLNSPLHF. The CDR3 coding sequence is TGTGCCAGCAGCCCCATCGGCGGTCTTAATTCACCCCTCCACTTT.

The J gene is TRBJ2-7, the V gene TRBV27; 10 bases agree with TRBD2. The CDR3 has 15 residues. V lost 6 bases, J lost 1 base, and 6 bases stayed unmatched. Germline assignment: CDR1 MNHEY and CDR2 SMNVEV (reference sequence). CDR3 DNA: TGTGCCAGCAGGCCTGGGACTAGCGTTTCCTACGAGCAGTACTTC. The encoded protein is CASRPGTSVSYEQYF.

The chain couples TRBV7-3 to TRBJ1-5; a weak D match, TRBD1 (5 bases). The CDR3 loop spans 13 amino acids. CDR1 is SGHTA, CDR2 FQGTGA, per germline. V was shortened by 5 bases and J by 5 bases, with 10 bases between the two germline ends. The CDR3 loop is CASSPGRDQPQHF. The CDR3 region has the DNA TGTGCCAGCAGCCCAGGGCGAGATCAGCCCCAGCATTTT.

The rearrangement uses TRBV23-1 and TRBJ2-4; a possible D gene is TRBD1 (5 bases). TRBV23-1 is sorted into the ORF group, with uncertain function. The CDR3 covers 14 residues. V was pared by 1 base and J by 1 base, with 5 bases between. Here the CDR3 reads CASSQYRAKNIQYF. The DNA of the CDR3 is TGCGCCAGCAGTCAATACAGGGCCAAAAACATTCAGTACTTC.

V gene TRBV6-5 combines with J gene TRBJ2-1; 9 bases align to TRBD2. Trimming at V came to 2 bases and at J to 9 bases, leaving 8 bases not matched to a gene. The CDR3 covers 15 residues. Looked up from germline, CDR1 is MNHEY and CDR2 is SVGAGI. The CDR3 nucleotides read TGTGCCAGCAGTTACCCCCGCGGGAGGGCCGTTGAGCAGTTCTTC. Its translation is CASSYPRGRAVEQFF.

This clone came up a few times. V is TRBV6-6 and J is TRBJ2-7; TRBD1 might be the D (5 bases). V was pared by 7 bases and J by 1 base, with 11 bases between. There are 13 residues in the CDR3. The germline gives CDR1 MNHNY, CDR2 SVGAGI (reference sequence). The CDR3 loop reads CASTPPGSYEQYF. Here the CDR3 DNA reads TGTGCCAGCACCCCCCCAGGGTCCTACGAGCAGTACTTC.

This clone was detected only a few times. This sequence joins TRBV4-1 and TRBJ1-5; no firm D call. Germline CDR1 is MGHRA and CDR2 is YSYEKL. The V gene lost 0 bases and the J gene lost 7 bases, with 13 bases spanning the gap. The CDR3 extends over 15 amino acids. Written as DNA, the CDR3 is TGCGCCAGCAGCCAAGACCCCTTCGGTGAACAGCCCCAGCATTTT. It is translated as CASSQDPFGEQPQHF.

This clone was recorded a few times. The chain is built from TRBV23-1 and TRBJ2-1; maybe TRBD2 (6 bases). TRBV23-1 is marked as an open reading frame, function uncertain. The CDR3 has 15 amino acids. Trimming pared 4 bases from V and 4 bases from J, leaving 14 bases between. The CDR3 reads CASSLRDLLYNEQFF. As DNA, the CDR3 is TGCGCCAGCAGTCTGCGGGACCTACTATACAATGAGCAGTTCTTC.

J is TRBJ2-3 and V is TRBV11-2; 13 positions match TRBD2. The CDR3 consists of 17 residues. V was clipped by 5 bases and J by 0 bases; unmatched bases: 5. The germline V gene encodes CDR1 SGHAT and CDR2 FQNNGV. This CDR3 reads CASSKGLAGASTDTQYF. CDR3 in DNA: TGTGCCAGCAGCAAAGGACTAGCGGGGGCAAGCACAGATACGCAGTATTTT.

V and J are TRBV7-9 and TRBJ1-1, with TRBD1 as a possible D gene (6 bases). Germline CDR1 SEHNR, CDR2 FQNEAQ (reference sequence). The CDR3 is made up of 16 amino acids. V shed 3 bases and J shed 5 bases, with 19 bases lying between them. The CDR3 coding sequence is TGTGCCAGCAGCTTGGGGCCGCTCGGTAGGGGGACTGAAGCTTTCTTT. It codes for CASSLGPLGRGTEAFF.

The rearrangement joins TRBV4-3 to TRBJ1-2; the match to TRBD1 covers 9 bases. CDR3 length equals 19 residues. The trim removed 1 base at V and 3 bases at J, leaving 15 bases unmatched. Germline CDR1 is LGHNA and CDR2 is YSLEER. CDR3 protein: CASSQATGTGTIIDYGYTF. The CDR3 nucleotides read TGCGCCAGCAGCCAAGCAACCGGGACAGGGACTATTATAGACTATGGCTACACCTTC.

The chain is built from TRBV30 and TRBJ1-3, with D perhaps TRBD1 (5 bases). CDR1 GTSNPN and CDR2 SVGIG come from the germline V gene (reference sequence). V was cut by 3 bases and J by 4 bases, with 7 bases left in between. The CDR3 has 12 amino acids. The CDR3 here is CAWRGQGNTIYF. CDR3 nucleotides: TGTGCCTGGAGAGGACAAGGAAACACCATATATTTT. The full variable domain, rest sourced from reference TRBV30 and TRBJ1-3, is SQTIHQWPATLVQPVGSPLSLECTVEGTSNPNLYWYRQAAGRGLQLLFYSVGIGQISSEVPQNLSASRPQDRQFILSSKKLLLSDSGFYLCAWRGQGNTIYFGEGSWLTVV.

The chain recombines TRBV2 with TRBJ2-1; TRBD2 agrees at 14 bases. Per the germline V gene, CDR1 is SNHLY and CDR2 is FYNNEI. CDR3 length equals 15 residues. V dropped 7 bases and J dropped 6; count of bases not matched to a gene: 5. The CDR3 loop is CASKGTSGRVNEQFF. For the CDR3, the DNA is TGTGCCAGCAAGGGGACTAGCGGGAGAGTCAATGAGCAGTTCTTC. Supplemented by reference TRBV2 and TRBJ2-1, the full variable domain reads EPEVTQTPSHQVTQMGQEVILRCVPISNHLYFYWYRQILGQKVEFLVSFYNNEISEKSEIFDDQFSVERPDGSNFTLKIRSTKLEDSAMYFCASKGTSGRVNEQFFGPGTRLTVL.

This clone appeared a few times. The gene calls are TRBV2 and TRBJ2-2, with 7 bases aligning to TRBD1. Per germline, CDR1 SNHLY and CDR2 FYNNEI. V dropped 6 bases and J dropped 4; count of bases not matched to a gene: 5. The CDR3 has 14 amino acids. CDR3 DNA sequence: TGTGCCAGCAGGAGGGGGCGCGGCACCGGGGAGCTGTTTTTT. Translation gives CASRRGRGTGELFF. The full variable domain, with the rest looked up from reference TRBV2 and TRBJ2-2, is EPEVTQTPSHQVTQMGQEVILRCVPISNHLYFYWYRQILGQKVEFLVSFYNNEISEKSEIFDDQFSVERPDGSNFTLKIRSTKLEDSAMYFCASRRGRGTGELFFGEGSRLTVL.

This clone was counted a few times. The chain employs TRBV18 and TRBJ1-2; D gene ambiguous. Trimming removed 5 bases from V and 8 bases from J, with 18 bases in between. Germline CDR1 and CDR2: KGHSH and LQKENI. There are 14 residues in the CDR3. CDR3 loop: CASSSSNLGGGYTF. The CDR3 region has the DNA TGTGCCAGCTCATCGTCGAACCTCGGAGGAGGCTACACCTTC.

The chain joins TRBV30 to TRBJ2-5; 9 nucleotides align to TRBD2. CDR3 size: 17 residues. Germline lookup yields CDR1 GTSNPN and CDR2 SVGIG (reference sequence). Unmatched junction bases numbered 15, after V lost 3 bases and J lost 4 bases. CDR3 nucleotides: TGTGCCTGGAGGCAAACCCCCGGGACTAGCTACGCAGAGACCCAGTACTTC. Translation: CAWRQTPGTSYAETQYF.

The chain employs TRBV11-2 and TRBJ2-2, with D perhaps TRBD2 (6 bases). Germline values: CDR1 SGHAT, CDR2 FQNNGV. V shed 6 bases and J shed 6 bases, with 20 bases lying between them. The CDR3 has 16 residues. This CDR3 reads CASRPIRGKESGELFF. DNA of the CDR3: TGTGCCAGCAGGCCGATCCGGGGGAAAGAGTCCGGGGAGCTGTTTTTT. Full variable domain (missing parts from reference TRBV11-2 and TRBJ2-2): EAGVAQSPRYKIIEKRQSVAFWCNPISGHATLYWYQQILGQGPKLLIQFQNNGVVDDSQLPKDRFSAERLKGVDSTLKIQPAKLEDSAVYLCASRPIRGKESGELFFGEGSRLTVL.

The V gene is TRBV30, the J gene TRBJ2-6; D is possibly TRBD1 (5 bases). Trimming took 0 bases from V and 1 from J, leaving 10 bases between them. The CDR3 sequence is 16 residues long. Germline assignment: CDR1 GTSNPN and CDR2 SVGIG (reference sequence). The CDR3 DNA reads as TGTGCCTGGAGTGTACTTGGGGCGTCTGGGGCCAACGTCCTGACTTTC. Translation: CAWSVLGASGANVLTF.

The V call is TRBV6-5, the J call TRBJ1-3, with unresolved D. Per the germline V gene, CDR1 is MNHEY and CDR2 is SVGAGI. This CDR3 spans 16 amino acids. V was cut by 3 bases and J by 2 bases, with 14 bases left in between. For the CDR3, the DNA is TGTGCCAGCAGTTATAATCCAGGTGTGGCTGGAAACACCATATATTTT. Translated: CASSYNPGVAGNTIYF.

The V and J genes are TRBV5-4 and TRBJ1-1; TRBD1 is a possible D gene (6 bases). Germline loops: CDR1 SGHNT, CDR2 YYREEE (reference sequence). Trimming removed 3 bases from V and 0 bases from J, with 9 bases in between. This CDR3 contains 14 residues. The CDR3 spells CASSSGQMNTEAFF. The CDR3 DNA reads TGTGCCAGCAGCTCCGGACAGATGAACACTGAAGCTTTCTTT.

This clone was counted only a few times. This chain uses TRBV30 with TRBJ2-1, with a possible D match to TRBD2 (6 bases). Germline values: CDR1 GTSNPN, CDR2 SVGIG (reference sequence). The CDR3 sequence is 13 residues long. V was pared by 0 bases and J by 11 bases, with 14 bases between. DNA for the CDR3: TGTGCCTGGAGTGTTAGCGGCACGTATAAGCAGTTCTTC. This translates into CAWSVSGTYKQFF.

This rearrangement joins TRBV29-1 to TRBJ1-3; 9 bases map to TRBD1. Looked up from germline, CDR1 is SQVTM and CDR2 is ANQGSEA. Trimming removed 5 bases from V and 3 bases from J; junction bases left unmatched: 5. The CDR3 extends over 14 amino acids. CDR3 nucleotides: TGCAGCGTTTGGGACAGGGCAGGTGGAAACACCATATATTTT. It encodes CSVWDRAGGNTIYF.

CDR3 sequence reads: CASSLSIGTGTFQPQHF. Here the CDR3 DNA reads TGTGCCAGCAGTTTATCGATAGGGACAGGGACTTTTCAGCCCCAGCATTTT. The chain has TRBV27 and TRBJ1-5, with 9 bases that match TRBD1. CDR1 and CDR2 (germline): MNHEY, SMNVEV (reference sequence). The V segment lost 0 bases and the J segment 6 bases; nucleotides outside the gene matches: 9. The length of the CDR3 is 17 residues.

The V call is TRBV7-9, the J call TRBJ2-5; TRBD2 matches at 8 bases. Germline CDR1 reads SEHNR; CDR2 reads FQNEAQ (reference sequence). V trimming: 2 bases; J trimming: 5 bases; junction bases outside the gene matches: 7. There are 15 residues in the CDR3. DNA of the CDR3: TGTGCCAGCAGCTTAATAACGGGAGGGCCGGAGACCCAGTACTTC. Encoded protein: CASSLITGGPETQYF.

J is TRBJ2-1 and V is TRBV7-2; D not resolved. CDR1 is SGHTA, CDR2 FQGNSA, per germline. The CDR3 has 12 residues. V shed 5 bases and J shed 15 bases, with 17 bases lying between them. The CDR3 sequence is CASSARGRVSFF. Here the CDR3 DNA reads TGTGCCAGCAGCGCTCGAGGCCGGGTGTCGTTCTTC.